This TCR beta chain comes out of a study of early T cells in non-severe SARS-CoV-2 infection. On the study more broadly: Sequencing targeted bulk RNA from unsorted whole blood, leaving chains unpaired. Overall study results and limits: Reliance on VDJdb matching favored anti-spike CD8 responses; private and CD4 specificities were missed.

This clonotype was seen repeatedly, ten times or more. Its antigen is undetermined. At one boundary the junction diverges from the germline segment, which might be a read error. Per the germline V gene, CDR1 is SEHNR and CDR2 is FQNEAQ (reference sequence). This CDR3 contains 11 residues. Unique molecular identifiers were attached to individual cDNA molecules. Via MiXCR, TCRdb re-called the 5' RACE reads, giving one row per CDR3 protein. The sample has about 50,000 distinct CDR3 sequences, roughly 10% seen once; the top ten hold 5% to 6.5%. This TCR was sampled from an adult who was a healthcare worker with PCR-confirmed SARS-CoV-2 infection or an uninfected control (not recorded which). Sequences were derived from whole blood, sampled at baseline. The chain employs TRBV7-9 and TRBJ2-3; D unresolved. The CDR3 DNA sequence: TGTGCCAGCAACCCCACATATACGCAGTATTTT. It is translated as CASNPTYTQYF.